This T cell receptor beta chain was observed in a study of blood T cell repertoires in COVID-19. The wider study: Nucleic acid was either cDNA or gDNA, and it came from T cells, B-cell-depleted T cells, or PBMCs.

Clones were read by immunoSEQ multiplex PCR, and TCRdb kept only the in-frame ones, dropping some. The sample has 130,000 to 150,000 clones, about four fifths seen once. CDR3 length: 15 residues. Germline CDR1 KGHSH, CDR2 LQKENI. V was cut by 3 bases and J by 3 bases, with 13 bases left in between. The receptor comes from a woman aged 80 or over with acute or convalescent COVID-19. V gene TRBV18 combines with J gene TRBJ2-3; D unclear. Sequencing was done on a sample of peripheral blood. CDR3 in DNA: TGTGCCAGCTCACCTCTGCCGGCAGGAACAGATACGCAGTATTTT. This sequence encodes CASSPLPAGTDTQYF.